This T cell receptor (beta chain) was observed in a study of blood T cell repertoires in COVID-19. Turning to the study itself: COVID-19 samples collected from the United States, Italy and Spain covered acute and convalescent phases.

Sequencing used immunoSEQ multiplex PCR; TCRdb keeps in-frame clones, though not all of them. The sample holds 150,000 to 200,000 clones; 75% to 85% are singletons and the top ten take less than 20%. Per the germline V gene, CDR1 is KGHSH and CDR2 is LQKENI. The CDR3 runs 15 residues. Trimming took 2 bases from V and 0 from J, leaving 10 bases between them. Participant age was roughly 18 to 95 years, and participants resided in 24 US areas. The TCR comes from a woman in her forties or fifties with acute COVID-19. The V call is TRBV18, the J call TRBJ1-1, with D tentatively TRBD1 (5 bases). The specimen sequenced was PBMCs or T cells enriched from blood (not recorded which). The CDR3, as DNA: TGTGCCAGCTCACCAGACAGAAAAATGAACACTGAAGCTTTCTTT. Encoded protein: CASSPDRKMNTEAFF.